This T cell receptor (beta chain) comes out of a study of PD-1 blockade in classical Hodgkin lymphoma. CDR1 MNHNS and CDR2 SASEGT come from the germline V gene. Trimming took off 8 bases at V and 0 bases at J, with 13 bases between the two ends. The CDR3 loop spans 14 amino acids. Sequencing was performed with immunoSEQ multiplex PCR; in TCRdb, only in-frame clones are kept and a portion is missing. The table records just under 65,000 clones, roughly 89% of them present only once. Time point meaning: cycle 4 day 1 (C4D1), after more than five weeks of nivolumab. Relapses following autologous stem cell transplantation were seen in all patients, with brentuximab vedotin exposure varying.

Specimen: peripheral blood mononuclear cells (PBMCs), collected before the fourth cycle of nivolumab. This sequence joins TRBV6-1 and TRBJ2-5; D remains unclear. This TCR was recovered from a human donor with classical Hodgkin lymphoma. CDR3 coding DNA: TGTGCCAGCGGGGATATCCAGTACCAAGAGACCCAGTACTTC. Translated: CASGDIQYQETQYF.